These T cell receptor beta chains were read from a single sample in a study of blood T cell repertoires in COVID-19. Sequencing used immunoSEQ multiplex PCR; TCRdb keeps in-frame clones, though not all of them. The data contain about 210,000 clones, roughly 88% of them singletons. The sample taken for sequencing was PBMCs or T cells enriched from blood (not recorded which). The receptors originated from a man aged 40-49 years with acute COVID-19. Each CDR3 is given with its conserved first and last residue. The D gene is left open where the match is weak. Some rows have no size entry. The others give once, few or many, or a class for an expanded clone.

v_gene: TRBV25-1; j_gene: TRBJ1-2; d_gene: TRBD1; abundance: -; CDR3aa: CASSQDDRDGYTF; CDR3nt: TGTGCCAGCAGTCAAGATGACAGGGACGGCTACACCTTC
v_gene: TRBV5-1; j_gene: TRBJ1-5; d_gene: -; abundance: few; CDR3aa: CASSLEGGNQPQHF; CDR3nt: TGCGCCAGCAGCTTAGAGGGAGGGAATCAGCCCCAGCATTTT
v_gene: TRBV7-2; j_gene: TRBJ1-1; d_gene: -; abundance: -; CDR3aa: CASSLFGVSGNRAFF; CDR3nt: TGTGCCAGCAGCTTATTCGGTGTATCCGGGAATAGAGCTTTCTTT
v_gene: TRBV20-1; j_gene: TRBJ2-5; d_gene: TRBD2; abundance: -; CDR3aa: CSASVAGGRETQYF; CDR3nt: TGCAGTGCTAGTGTAGCGGGAGGGCGGGAGACCCAGTACTTC
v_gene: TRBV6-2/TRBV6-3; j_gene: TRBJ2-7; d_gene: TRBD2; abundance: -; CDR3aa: CASSAGGLAGAYYEQYF; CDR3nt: TGTGCCAGCAGTGCGGGGGGACTAGCGGGAGCCTACTACGAGCAGTACTTC
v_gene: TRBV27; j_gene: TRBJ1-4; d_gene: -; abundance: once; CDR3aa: CASSAGQRNEKLFF; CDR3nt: TGTGCCAGCAGCGCCGGCCAGCGGAATGAAAAACTGTTTTTT
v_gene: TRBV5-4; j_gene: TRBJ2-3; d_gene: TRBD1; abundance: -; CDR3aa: CASSLGGQGDSADTQYF; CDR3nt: TGTGCCAGCAGCTTGGGGGGACAGGGGGATAGCGCAGATACGCAGTATTTT
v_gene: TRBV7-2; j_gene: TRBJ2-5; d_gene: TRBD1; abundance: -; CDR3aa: CASSLVGTGGLETQYF; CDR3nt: TGTGCCAGCAGCTTAGTAGGGACAGGGGGCTTAGAGACCCAGTACTTC
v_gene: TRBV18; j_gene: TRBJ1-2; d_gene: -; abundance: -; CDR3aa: CASSPRQSFGYGYTF; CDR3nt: TGTGCCAGCTCACCTAGACAGAGTTTTGGCTATGGCTACACCTTC
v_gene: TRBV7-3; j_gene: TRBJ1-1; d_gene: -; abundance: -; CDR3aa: CASSPSGTQHTEAFF; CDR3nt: TGTGCCAGCAGCCCCTCGGGGACTCAACACACTGAAGCTTTCTTT
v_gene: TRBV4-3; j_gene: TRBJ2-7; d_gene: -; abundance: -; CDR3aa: CASSQGSFYEQYF; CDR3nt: TGCGCCAGCAGCCAAGGCAGTTTCTACGAGCAGTACTTC
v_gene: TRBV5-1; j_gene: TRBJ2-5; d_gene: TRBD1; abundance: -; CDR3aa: CASSSTGEETQYF; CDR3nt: TGCGCCAGCAGCTCCACAGGGGAAGAGACCCAGTACTTC
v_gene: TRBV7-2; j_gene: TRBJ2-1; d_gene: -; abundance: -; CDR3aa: CASSFLGGTYNEQFF; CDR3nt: TGTGCCAGCAGCTTTTTAGGCGGGACCTACAATGAGCAGTTCTTC
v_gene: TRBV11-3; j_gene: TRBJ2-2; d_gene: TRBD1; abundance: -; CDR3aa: CASRDRGHVGELFF; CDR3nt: TGTGCCAGCAGGGACAGGGGGCATGTCGGGGAGCTGTTTTTT
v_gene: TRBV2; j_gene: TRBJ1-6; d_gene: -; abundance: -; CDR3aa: CASTPGLRNSPLHF; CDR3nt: TGTGCCAGCACCCCGGGACTACGGAATTCACCCCTCCACTTT
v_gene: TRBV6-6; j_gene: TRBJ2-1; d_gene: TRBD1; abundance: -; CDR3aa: CASSRRTGDYNEQFF; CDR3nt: TGTGCCAGCAGCCGCCGCACAGGGGATTACAATGAGCAGTTCTTC
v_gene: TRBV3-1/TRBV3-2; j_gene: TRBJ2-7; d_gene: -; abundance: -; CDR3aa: CASSQWGRGDEQYF; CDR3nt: TGTGCCAGCAGCCAGTGGGGGAGGGGGGACGAGCAGTACTTC
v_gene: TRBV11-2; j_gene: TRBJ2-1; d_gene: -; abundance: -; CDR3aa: CASSLFGGGHNEQFF; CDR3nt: TGTGCCAGCAGCTTATTTGGGGGAGGACACAATGAGCAGTTCTTC
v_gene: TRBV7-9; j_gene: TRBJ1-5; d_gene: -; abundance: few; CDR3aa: CASSSSRGPQHF; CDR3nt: TGTGCCAGCAGCTCCTCCCGGGGGCCCCAGCATTTT
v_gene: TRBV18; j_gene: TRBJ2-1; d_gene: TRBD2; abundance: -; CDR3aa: CASSPARQRDSNEQFF; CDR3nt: TGTGCCAGCTCACCGGCGAGACAGCGGGATAGCAATGAGCAGTTCTTC
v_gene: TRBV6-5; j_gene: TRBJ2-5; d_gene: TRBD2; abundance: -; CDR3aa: CASSYSGREEETQYF; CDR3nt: TGTGCCAGCAGTTACTCAGGGCGGGAGGAAGAGACCCAGTACTTC
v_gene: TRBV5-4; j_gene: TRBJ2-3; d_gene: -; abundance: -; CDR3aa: CASSLMQGPDTQYF; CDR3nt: TGTGCCAGCAGCTTGATGCAGGGCCCAGATACGCAGTATTTT
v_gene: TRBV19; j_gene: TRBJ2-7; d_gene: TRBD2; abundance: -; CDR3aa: CASSIGLAGGYGYEQYF; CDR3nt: TGTGCCAGTAGTATTGGGCTAGCGGGAGGTTACGGCTACGAGCAGTACTTC
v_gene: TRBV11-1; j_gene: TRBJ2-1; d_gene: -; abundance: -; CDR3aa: CASSRGQYNEQFF; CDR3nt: TGTGCCAGCAGCCGAGGACAGTACAATGAGCAGTTCTTC
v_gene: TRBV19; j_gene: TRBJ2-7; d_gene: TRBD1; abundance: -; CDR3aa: CASSTTGTDFYEQYF; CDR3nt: TGTGCCAGTAGTACGACCGGGACAGATTTTTACGAGCAGTACTTC
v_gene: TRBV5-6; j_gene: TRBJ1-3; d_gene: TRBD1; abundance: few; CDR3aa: CASSYDRAGNTIYF; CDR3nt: TGTGCCAGCAGCTATGACAGGGCTGGAAACACCATATATTTT
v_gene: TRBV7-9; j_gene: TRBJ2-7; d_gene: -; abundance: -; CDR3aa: CASSLWGGDISYEQYF; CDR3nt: TGTGCCAGCAGCTTATGGGGAGGGGACATTAGCTACGAGCAGTACTTC
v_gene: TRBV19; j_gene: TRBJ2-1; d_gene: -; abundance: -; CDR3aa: CASSTNRLTPGEDGQFF; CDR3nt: TGTGCCAGTAGTACAAACCGACTCACTCCGGGGGAGGATGGGCAGTTCTTC
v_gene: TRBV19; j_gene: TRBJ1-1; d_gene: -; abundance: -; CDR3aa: CASSIQIHDTEAFF; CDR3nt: TGTGCCAGTAGTATCCAAATCCATGACACTGAAGCTTTCTTT
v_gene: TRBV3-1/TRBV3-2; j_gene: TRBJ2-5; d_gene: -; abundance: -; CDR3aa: CASSLRGAQLFSSQETQYF; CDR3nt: TGTGCCAGCAGCCTTCGGGGGGCACAGCTTTTTTCAAGCCAAGAGACCCAGTACTTC